Sequencing of this T cell receptor beta chain was carried out in a study of cytomegalovirus exposure and HLA in healthy donors. As for the study in general: Samples from HLA-typed donors yielded about 86 million unique TCRs in an early data release. Membership in the Caucasian-associated ancestry cluster was found for about 84% of a few hundred genotyped donors.

These donors, healthy bone marrow donors, were studied. In regard to this clone: Its antigen remains unknown.

The study, taken as a whole, reports: A prior analysis recorded that most TCR beta V segments were productive about 87% or about 30% of the time.

Trimming shortened V by 1 base and J by 3 bases, and 23 bases separated the two germline ends. Germline V lookup: CDR1 SEHNR, CDR2 FQNEAQ (reference sequence). The CDR3 runs to 19 residues. Primers for the PCR totalled 60 Vbeta and 13 Jbeta. Data came from immunoSEQ multiplex PCR; TCRdb stores just in-frame clones and leaves some out. The sample lists about 120,000 clones; around two thirds were seen once. V and J are TRBV7-9 and TRBJ2-3; D is perhaps TRBD1 (6 bases). Sequencing was performed on PBMCs. The TCR originated in a woman in her 40s in good health and CMV-seropositive. In DNA form, the CDR3 reads TGTGCCAGCAGCTTAGTGCCCCTACAGGGAGTATGGGGGACAGATACGCAGTATTTT. Encoded protein: CASSLVPLQGVWGTDTQYF.